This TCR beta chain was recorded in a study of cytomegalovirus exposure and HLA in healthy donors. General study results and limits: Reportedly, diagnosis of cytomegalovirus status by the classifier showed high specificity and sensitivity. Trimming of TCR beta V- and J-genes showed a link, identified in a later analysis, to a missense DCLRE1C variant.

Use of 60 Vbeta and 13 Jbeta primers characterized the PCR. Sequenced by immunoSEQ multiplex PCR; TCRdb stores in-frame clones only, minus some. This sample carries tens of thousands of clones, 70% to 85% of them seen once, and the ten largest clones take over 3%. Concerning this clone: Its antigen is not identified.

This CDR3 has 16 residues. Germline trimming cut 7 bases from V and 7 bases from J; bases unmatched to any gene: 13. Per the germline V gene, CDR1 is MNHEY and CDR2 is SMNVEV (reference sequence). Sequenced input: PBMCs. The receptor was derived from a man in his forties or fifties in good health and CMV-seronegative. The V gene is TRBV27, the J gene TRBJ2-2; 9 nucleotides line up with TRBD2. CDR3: CASTEEAGGLDGELFF. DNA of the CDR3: TGTGCCAGCACGGAGGAAGCGGGAGGTTTGGACGGGGAGCTGTTTTTT.